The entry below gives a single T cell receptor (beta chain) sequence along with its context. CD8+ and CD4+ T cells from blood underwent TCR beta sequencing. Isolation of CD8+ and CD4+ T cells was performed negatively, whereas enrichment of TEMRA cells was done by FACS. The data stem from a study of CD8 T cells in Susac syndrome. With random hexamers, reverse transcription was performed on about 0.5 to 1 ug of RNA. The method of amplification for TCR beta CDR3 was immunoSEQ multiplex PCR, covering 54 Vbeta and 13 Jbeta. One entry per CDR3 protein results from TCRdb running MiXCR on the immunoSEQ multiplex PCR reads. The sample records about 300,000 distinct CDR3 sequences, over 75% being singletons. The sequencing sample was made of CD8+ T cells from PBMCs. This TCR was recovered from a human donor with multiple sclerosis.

The DNA of the CDR3 is TGCAGCGTTGAGGGGACAGCCTACGAGCAGTACTTC. It translates to CSVEGTAYEQYF. The chain has TRBV29-1 and TRBJ2-7; 7 bases are a match to TRBD1. This CDR3 is built from 12 residues. Germline CDR1 and CDR2: SQVTM and ANQGSEA. With 3 bases clipped from V and 2 bases from J, the junction kept 1 base outside the gene matches.